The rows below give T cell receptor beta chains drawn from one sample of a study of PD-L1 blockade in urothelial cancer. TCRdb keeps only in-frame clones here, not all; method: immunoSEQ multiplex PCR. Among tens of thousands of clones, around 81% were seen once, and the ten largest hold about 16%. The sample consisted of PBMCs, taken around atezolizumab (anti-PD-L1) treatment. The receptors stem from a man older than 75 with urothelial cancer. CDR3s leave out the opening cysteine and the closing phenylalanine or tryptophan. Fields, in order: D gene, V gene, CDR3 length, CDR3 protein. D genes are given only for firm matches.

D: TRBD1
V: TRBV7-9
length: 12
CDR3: ASSLAGGFYGYT

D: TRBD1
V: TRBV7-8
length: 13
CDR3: ASSLTGVANYGYT

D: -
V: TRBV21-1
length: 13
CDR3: ASGRDRGNTGELF

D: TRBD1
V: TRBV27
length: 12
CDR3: ASSFRQGYYGYT

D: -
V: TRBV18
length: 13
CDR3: ASSPPSLAFYEQY

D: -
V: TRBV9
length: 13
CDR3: ASSPWRASTDTQY

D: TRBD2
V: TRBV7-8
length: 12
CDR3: ASSTSGSVYEQY

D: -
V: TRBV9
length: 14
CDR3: ASSFGTAPGDNEQF

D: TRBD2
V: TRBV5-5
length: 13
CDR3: ASSLVAGGSNEQF

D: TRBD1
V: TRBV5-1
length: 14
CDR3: ASYRDAGGGNYGYT

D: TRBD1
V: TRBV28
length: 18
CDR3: ASSVGLEGQGAKVKNIQY

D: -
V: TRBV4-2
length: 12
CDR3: ASSQGPHSGVAF

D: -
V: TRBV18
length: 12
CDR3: ASSPPSAGYEQY

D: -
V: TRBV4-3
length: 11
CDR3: ASSQALGNEQF

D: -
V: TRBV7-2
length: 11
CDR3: ASSLRGYNEQF

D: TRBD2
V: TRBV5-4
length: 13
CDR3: ASSLTAGVADTQY

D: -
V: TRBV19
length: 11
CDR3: ASRARGIGEAF

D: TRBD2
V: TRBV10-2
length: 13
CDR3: ASRLLAGGEETQY

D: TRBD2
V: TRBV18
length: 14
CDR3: ASSSGTSGSTDTQY

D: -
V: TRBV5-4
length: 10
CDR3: ASSLASYGYT

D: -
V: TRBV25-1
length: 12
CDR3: ASTSSSYNSPLH

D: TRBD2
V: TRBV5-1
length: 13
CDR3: ASSLGAGGDNEQF

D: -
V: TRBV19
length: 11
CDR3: ASSIRRSEEQY

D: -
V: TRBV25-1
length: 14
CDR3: ASSEFAGRPNEKLF

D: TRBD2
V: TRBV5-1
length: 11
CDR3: ASSRTRDETQY

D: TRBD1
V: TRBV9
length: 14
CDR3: ASSPRTGGFNYGYT

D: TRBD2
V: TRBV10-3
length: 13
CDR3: AISESIAGNNEQF

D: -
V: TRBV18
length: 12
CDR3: ASSPDPGYYGYT

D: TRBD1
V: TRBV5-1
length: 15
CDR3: ASSLEGQGWSSEKLF

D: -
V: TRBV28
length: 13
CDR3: ASSLWAGPNYGYT

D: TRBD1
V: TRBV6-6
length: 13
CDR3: ASSGAGTGTYEQY

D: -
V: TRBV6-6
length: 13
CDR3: ASSYARDLVNEQF

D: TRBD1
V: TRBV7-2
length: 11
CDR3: ASNFDRGYGYT

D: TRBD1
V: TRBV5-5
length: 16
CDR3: ASSWISVGQGNSYEQY

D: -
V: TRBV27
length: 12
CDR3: ASRRGRENTEAF

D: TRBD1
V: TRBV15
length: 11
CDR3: ATSNRQGGKLF

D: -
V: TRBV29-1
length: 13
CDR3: SVEGGQYSNQPQH

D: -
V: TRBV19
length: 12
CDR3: ASSRGVGDYGYT

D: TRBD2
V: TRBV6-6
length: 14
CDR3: ASSYGAGVEDGELF

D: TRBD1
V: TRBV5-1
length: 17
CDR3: ASSTPGQGASGPYNEQF

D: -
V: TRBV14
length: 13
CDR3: ASSQDGTGGYGYT

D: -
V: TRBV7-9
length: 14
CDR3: ASSLVILRGAETQY

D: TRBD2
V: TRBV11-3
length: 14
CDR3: ASSLGTSGGTDTQY

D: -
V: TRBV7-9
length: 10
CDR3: ASSSHKNIQY

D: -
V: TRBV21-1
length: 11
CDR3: ASSAGWTDTQY

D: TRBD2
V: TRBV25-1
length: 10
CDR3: ASRGGSYEQY

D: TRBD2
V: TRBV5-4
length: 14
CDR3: ASSLGTSESTDTQY

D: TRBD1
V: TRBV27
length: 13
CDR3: ASRGPGQGAEGYT

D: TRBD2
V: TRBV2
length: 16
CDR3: ASSEPPGLAFSYNEQF

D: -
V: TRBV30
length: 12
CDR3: AWSVDSSWDTQY

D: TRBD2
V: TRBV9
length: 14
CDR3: ASSVEVAGAADTQY

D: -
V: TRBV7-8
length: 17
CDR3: ASSLAGGGAVIIGDTQY

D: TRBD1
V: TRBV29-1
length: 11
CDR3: SASGGGPYEQY

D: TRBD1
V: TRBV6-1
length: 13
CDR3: ASSGTGVVRETQY

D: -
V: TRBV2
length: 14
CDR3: ASSEPPTGMNTEAF

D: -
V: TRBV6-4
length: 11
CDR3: ASSPEVNQPQH

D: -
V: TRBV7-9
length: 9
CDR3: ASSVGEAQY